The clone carrying this T cell receptor (beta chain) was observed at least ten times. Its antigen is unidentified. This CDR3 has 16 amino acids. V lost 4 bases and J lost 7; bases outside the gene matches: 7. Germline assignment: CDR1 SGHRS and CDR2 YFSETQ. The entry originates in a study of T cells in Graves' hyperthyroidism and ophthalmopathy. Broader study findings: A median about 6.5 months before onset, the model predicted ophthalmopathy. Most thyroid clonotypes expanded above 0.001 appeared in blood too.

Amplification targeted TCR beta CDR3 regions from RNA transcripts. In the first-round RT-PCR of the TCR CDR3, the HTBI primer set was used. TCRdb recomputed calls from the multiplex PCR reads with MiXCR, one row per CDR3 protein. This sample has hundreds of thousands of distinct CDR3 sequences, with roughly 14% found just once. The cohort's ophthalmopathy patients, a group with duration under 3 months, had a Clinical Activity Score of at least 3 and a NOSPECS grade of at least 4. Fresh peripheral blood, around 9.3 ml of it, supplied the PBMCs. The J gene is TRBJ2-2, the V gene TRBV5-1, with TRBD2 matching 13 bases. The sequencing input was blood. This clonotype originated in a young man with Graves' ophthalmopathy. The CDR3 here is CASSPGTSGTYGELFF. The CDR3, as DNA: TGCGCCAGCAGCCCAGGGACTAGCGGGACCTACGGGGAGCTGTTTTTT.